This record concerns one T cell receptor (beta chain) sequence. The sample comes from a study of blood T cell repertoires in COVID-19. Study overall: In each case, the material was cDNA or gDNA derived from T cells, B-cell-depleted T cells, or PBMCs.

Study processing details: Reference gene primer amplification in the assay estimated nucleated cell counts. Profiling relied on immunoSEQ multiplex PCR, and the TCRdb table lists in-frame clones only, not all of them. That table supplies the V and J calls and clone size; D and trimming were determined from the DNA. Seen here are about 140,000 clones, roughly 85% observed once, and the top ten hold approximately 3.6%. This CDR3 region has 19 residues. V was pared by 0 bases and J by 2 bases, with 11 bases of the junction left unmatched. Germline assignment: CDR1 SGHVS and CDR2 FQNEAQ. The rearrangement links TRBV7-8 to TRBJ2-7; 12 bases line up with TRBD2. The TCR sequence derives from a man between 60 and 70 years old with acute or convalescent COVID-19. Sequenced: peripheral blood. The CDR3 DNA is TGTGCCAGCAGCTTAGCGGCTAGCGGGAGGGCCATAATGACCTACGAGCAGTACTTC. Translated: CASSLAASGRAIMTYEQYF.